This T cell receptor beta chain is from a study of post-analysis software for immune sequencing data. CDR3 length: 15 amino acids. CDR1 is SGHNT and CDR2 is YYREEE in the germline V gene (reference sequence). V lost 0 bases, J lost 5 bases, and 4 bases stayed unmatched. Libraries were made from TCR beta cDNA, and they carried unique molecular identifiers. T cells, about 0.85 to 11 million of them, yielded roughly 0.5 million cDNA molecules. TCRdb ran MiXCR on the PCR reads and lists one entry per CDR3 protein. There are approximately 730,000 distinct CDR3 sequences in the sample; around 42% occur only once, and approximately 5% lies in the top ten. Study findings and constraints: Five TRBV segments, including TRBV5-6, TRBV5-1 and TRBV20-1, were more frequent in patients than controls.

Only a few counts were recorded for this clonotype. What it binds is unknown. The sequencing sample was made of blood. This receptor was obtained from a girl aged 5-17 years with multiple sclerosis. The chain joins TRBV5-4 to TRBJ2-7, with 11 bases aligning to TRBD1. CDR3 nucleotides: TGTGCCAGCAGCTTGGCCGGGACAGGGGGGAACGAGCAGTACTTC. Translated, it gives CASSLAGTGGNEQYF.